This T cell receptor (beta chain) was identified during a study of cytomegalovirus exposure and HLA in healthy donors. Study conclusions and caveats: With further analysis later on, most CMV-associated TCR beta chains appeared HLA-restricted. Among donors in an Asian-associated ancestry cluster, a later analysis reportedly found fewer N-insertions than the roughly 700-donor mean. It was reportedly the case that the classifier diagnosed cytomegalovirus status with high specificity and sensitivity. The study designated around 150 TCR beta chains cytomegalovirus-associated.

This clone was counted a single time. The antigen remains unidentified. The PCR contained 60 Vbeta and 13 Jbeta primers. Sequencing was performed with immunoSEQ multiplex PCR; in TCRdb, only in-frame clones are kept and a portion is missing. The table includes roughly 160,000 clones, 60% to 80% detected once. Germline CDR1 WSHSY, CDR2 SAAADI. Unmatched junction bases numbered 10, after V lost 7 bases and J lost 6 bases. The CDR3 spans 15 residues. The sequence came from a man aged 50 to 60 in good health and CMV-seropositive. The specimen was PBMCs. This rearrangement joins TRBV10-2 to TRBJ2-1, with 9 positions matching TRBD2. The CDR3 loop reads CASKIAGGVANEQFF. The CDR3 bases are TGCGCCAGCAAGATTGCGGGGGGGGTCGCCAATGAGCAGTTCTTC.